Below are 2 T cell receptor beta chains sequenced from a single sample in a study of cytotoxic CD8 clonotypes in ibrutinib-treated CLL. TCRdb keeps only in-frame clones here, not all; method: immunoSEQ multiplex PCR. The table has about 140,000 clones, around 81% seen once. The material sequenced was PBMCs, taken after 36 months of ibrutinib treatment. The origin of the receptors is a human donor with chronic lymphocytic leukemia.

This chain links TRBV2 with TRBJ1-5; D is undetermined. Germline V gene lookup returns CDR1 SNHLY and CDR2 FYNNEI. The ends were cut back, 5 bases at V and 5 bases at J, with 10 bases in the middle. The CDR3 is 13 amino acids. The CDR3: CASSPDIYQPQHF. CDR3 DNA sequence: TGTGCCAGCAGTCCAGACATATATCAGCCCCAGCATTTT.

The chain has TRBV13 and TRBJ1-6; weak D call: TRBD1 (5 bases). Germline lookup yields CDR1 PRHDT and CDR2 FYEKMQ (reference sequence). Trimming shortened V by 4 bases and J by 4 bases, and 11 bases separated the two germline ends. The length of the CDR3 is 15 residues. CDR3 DNA sequence: TGTGCCAGCAGCTACCGTAGGGGTTATAATTCACCCCTCCACTTT. Translated, it gives CASSYRRGYNSPLHF.